Following are 18 T cell receptor beta chains from one sample sequenced in a study of OX40 agonist ivuxolimab in advanced cancers. Method: immunoSEQ multiplex PCR; TCRdb's copy keeps in-frame clones and lacks some. The repertoire holds 20,000 to 25,000 clones, with around 80% as singletons. This specimen was CD4+ or CD8+ T cells sorted from blood, taken in a trial of the OX40 agonist ivuxolimab. The receptor source for this set is an adult with an advanced solid tumor such as melanoma, head and neck, liver or kidney cancer.

This clone was found once. The chain couples TRBV6-5 to TRBJ1-1; 8 bases line up with TRBD1. CDR1 MNHEY and CDR2 SVGAGI come from the germline V gene. The CDR3 sequence is 15 residues long. The trim removed 6 bases at V and 5 bases at J, leaving 11 bases unmatched. The CDR3 sequence is CASRYERQGRTEAFF. The DNA for the CDR3 is TGTGCCAGCAGATACGAACGACAGGGGAGGACTGAAGCTTTCTTT.

The rearrangement uses TRBV5-6 and TRBJ2-1; 14 bases align to TRBD2. This CDR3 comprises 18 residues. CDR1 and CDR2 from the germline V gene are SGHDT and YYEEEE. The V gene end was trimmed by 4 bases and the J gene end by 8 bases; junction bases not matched to a gene: 14. DNA of the CDR3: TGTGCCAGCAGCCTGGGACTAGCGGGAGTCTTTCCGGTGGATGAGCAGTTCTTC. Its protein is CASSLGLAGVFPVDEQFF.

The J gene is TRBJ2-1, the V gene TRBV4-1; 8 bases line up with TRBD2. Trimming took 1 base from V and 3 from J; bases not matched to a gene: 8. The CDR3 extends over 17 amino acids. The V gene's germline CDR1 is MGHRA and CDR2 YSYEKL. Here the CDR3 DNA reads TGCGCCAGCAGCCAAGTTCCCTCGGCGGGAGGCTACAATGAGCAGTTCTTC. Protein product: CASSQVPSAGGYNEQFF.

This clone qualifies as medium-sized. The chain employs TRBV6-5 and TRBJ2-7; D is uncertain. Per the germline V gene, CDR1 is MNHEY and CDR2 is SVGAGI. V dropped 4 bases and J dropped 3 bases, with 10 bases sitting between them. The CDR3 spans 13 residues. CDR3 protein: CASSFAWDYEQYF. In DNA, the CDR3 is TGTGCCAGCAGTTTCGCTTGGGACTACGAGCAGTACTTC.

The chain combines TRBV10-1 with TRBJ2-1; D perhaps matches TRBD1 (6 bases). Trimming removed 0 bases at V and 6 bases at J, with 15 bases between. CDR3 length: 16 amino acids. Germline V lookup: CDR1 WNHNN, CDR2 SYGVQD (reference sequence). Written as DNA, the CDR3 is TGCGCCAGCAGTGAGTCGGGGGCTAGGTCTATCAATGAGCAGTTCTTC. It yields the protein CASSESGARSINEQFF.

This rearrangement joins TRBV19 to TRBJ2-5; 9 bases line up with TRBD2. CDR1 and CDR2 from the germline V gene are LNHDA and SQIVND (reference sequence). The CDR3 runs to 14 residues. V shed 7 bases, J shed 4 bases, and the junction held 7 bases outside the gene matches. The DNA for the CDR3 is TGTGCCAGTAATCCGGGACTAGCTCGAGAGACCCAGTACTTC. The encoded protein is CASNPGLARETQYF. The entire variable domain, with the rest obtained from reference TRBV19 and TRBJ2-5, is as follows: DGGITQSPKYLFRKEGQNVTLSCEQNLNHDAMYWYRQDPGQGLRLIYYSQIVNDFQKGDIAEGYSVSREKKESFPLTVTSAQKNPTAFYLCASNPGLARETQYFGPGTRLLVL.

V and J are TRBV28 and TRBJ2-3; no clear D gene. From germline, CDR1 is MDHEN and CDR2 SYDVKM. V lost 4 bases to trimming and J lost 2 bases, with 10 bases between them. The CDR3 consists of 14 residues. The CDR3 is CASSSPVDTDTQYF. The CDR3 DNA is TGTGCCAGCAGTTCCCCGGTCGACACAGATACGCAGTATTTT.

The chain couples TRBV7-8 to TRBJ2-3; TRBD2 agrees at 10 bases. The ends lost 5 bases at V and 0 bases at J; junction bases unmatched: 5. Germline V gives CDR1 SGHVS, CDR2 FQNEAQ. CDR3 length: 16 amino acids. DNA of the CDR3: TGTGCCAGCAGCAGGGGACTAGCGAGAAGCACAGATACGCAGTATTTT. Translating it yields CASSRGLARSTDTQYF.

The chain has TRBV29-1 and TRBJ2-7; 13 positions match TRBD2. This CDR3 is 13 amino acids long. Germline CDR1 and CDR2: SQVTM and ANQGSEA. V lost 6 bases to trimming and J lost 4 bases; unmatched junction nucleotides: 3. CDR3 protein: CSVGLAGLYEQYF. CDR3 coding DNA: TGCAGCGTGGGACTAGCGGGGCTATACGAGCAGTACTTC.

The chain uses TRBV4-1 and TRBJ2-7; 11 positions match TRBD2. The CDR3 sequence is 15 residues long. The ends lost 1 base at V and 2 bases at J; junction bases unmatched: 1. CDR1 is MGHRA and CDR2 is YSYEKL in the germline V gene. CDR3 coding DNA: TGCGCCAGCAGCCAAGTGACTAGCGGGACCTACGAGCAGTACTTC. Translated: CASSQVTSGTYEQYF.

The chain uses TRBV27 and TRBJ1-4; 7 positions agree with TRBD1. Looked up from germline, CDR1 is MNHEY and CDR2 is SMNVEV (reference sequence). The ends lost 6 bases at V and 0 bases at J; junction bases unmatched: 4. The CDR3 spans 15 residues. The CDR3 loop reads CASRTGTATNEKLFF. In DNA, the CDR3 is TGTGCCAGCAGGACCGGGACAGCAACTAATGAAAAACTGTTTTTT. Looking up the rest from reference TRBV27 and TRBJ1-4 gives the full variable domain: EAQVTQNPRYLITVTGKKLTVTCSQNMNHEYMSWYRQDPGLGLRQIYYSMNVEVTDKGDVPEGYKVSRKEKRNFPLILESPSPNQTSLYFCASRTGTATNEKLFFGSGTQLSVL.

CDR3 protein: CATSRDWTGADGYTF. The CDR3 DNA is TGTGCCACCAGCAGAGATTGGACAGGGGCAGATGGCTACACCTTC. The chain joins TRBV15 to TRBJ1-2; 9 bases align to TRBD1. The CDR3 has 15 amino acids. Trimming removed 0 bases from V and 6 bases from J; junction bases left unmatched: 5. The V gene's germline CDR1 is LNHNV and CDR2 YYDKDF (reference sequence).

CDR3 coding DNA: TGTGCCAGCAGCGCACTAGCGGGAGCCTACGAGCAGTACTTC. Its protein is CASSALAGAYEQYF. V gene TRBV7-9 combines with J gene TRBJ2-7, with 11 bases aligning to TRBD2. J lost 2 bases, V lost 5 bases, and 2 bases had no gene match. The CDR3 runs 14 residues. CDR1 SEHNR and CDR2 FQNEAQ come from the germline V gene (reference sequence).

The chain recombines TRBV2 with TRBJ2-1, with D tentatively TRBD2 (6 bases). The CDR3 spans 13 residues. V lost 2 bases and J lost 4, with 6 bases in between. Germline CDR1 reads SNHLY; CDR2 reads FYNNEI. The CDR3 bases are TGTGCCAGCAGTGAACTAGCGTACAATGAGCAGTTCTTC. Translated, it gives CASSELAYNEQFF. Supplemented by reference TRBV2 and TRBJ2-1, the full variable domain reads EPEVTQTPSHQVTQMGQEVILRCVPISNHLYFYWYRQILGQKVEFLVSFYNNEISEKSEIFDDQFSVERPDGSNFTLKIRSTKLEDSAMYFCASSELAYNEQFFGPGTRLTVL.

This CDR3 is CSVEGGDTDTQYF. CDR3 nucleotide sequence: TGCAGCGTTGAGGGGGGCGATACAGATACGCAGTATTTT. The genes are TRBV29-1 and TRBJ2-3; D is perhaps TRBD1 or TRBD2 (6 bases each). Germline loops: CDR1 SQVTM, CDR2 ANQGSEA. Deletions cut 3 bases from V and 3 bases from J, with 10 bases between. This CDR3 region has 13 residues.

CDR3 in DNA: TGTGCCAGCAGCCGGACGGAGCCGCCCTACGAGCAGTACTTC. Encoded protein: CASSRTEPPYEQYF. The rearrangement joins TRBV7-9 to TRBJ2-7, with D unclear. Looked up from germline, CDR1 is SEHNR and CDR2 is FQNEAQ (reference sequence). V was clipped by 5 bases and J by 2 bases, with 13 bases between them. CDR3 length: 14 amino acids.

V is TRBV30 and J is TRBJ1-1; D remains ambiguous. Trimming removed 1 base from V and 2 bases from J, with 8 bases in between. This CDR3 spans 13 amino acids. Per the germline V gene, CDR1 is GTSNPN and CDR2 is SVGIG (reference sequence). The CDR3 is CAWSDAGNTEAFF. CDR3 coding DNA: TGTGCCTGGAGTGATGCGGGCAACACTGAAGCTTTCTTT.

This clone was picked up a small number of times. This sequence joins TRBV18 and TRBJ1-1; 7 bases agree with TRBD1. CDR1 KGHSH and CDR2 LQKENI come from the germline V gene. This CDR3 region has 16 residues. Trimming cost V 2 bases and J 6 bases; bases outside gene matches: 12. The CDR3 DNA reads as TGTGCCAGCTCACCAAAGTTCGACAGGGACGGGGCTGAAGCTTTCTTT. It yields the protein CASSPKFDRDGAEAFF.